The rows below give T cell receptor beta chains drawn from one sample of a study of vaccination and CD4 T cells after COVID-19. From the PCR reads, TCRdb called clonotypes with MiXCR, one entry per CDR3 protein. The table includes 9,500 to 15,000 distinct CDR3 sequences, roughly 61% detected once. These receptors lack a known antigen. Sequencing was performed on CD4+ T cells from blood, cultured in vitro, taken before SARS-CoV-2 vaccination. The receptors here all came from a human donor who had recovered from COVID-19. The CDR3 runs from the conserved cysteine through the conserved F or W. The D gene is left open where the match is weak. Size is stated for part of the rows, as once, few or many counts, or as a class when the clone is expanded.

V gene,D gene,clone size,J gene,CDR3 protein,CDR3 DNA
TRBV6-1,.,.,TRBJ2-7,CASSPRRATVSNEQYF,TGTGCCAGCAGCCCTCGCAGGGCGACCGTGTCCAACGAGCAGTACTTC
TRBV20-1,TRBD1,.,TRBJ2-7,CSASWDSRSYEQYF,TGCAGTGCTAGTTGGGACAGCCGCTCCTACGAGCAGTACTTC
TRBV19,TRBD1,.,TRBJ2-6,CASSRQGPGGANVLTF,TGTGCCAGTAGTAGACAGGGACCAGGCGGGGCCAACGTCCTGACTTTC
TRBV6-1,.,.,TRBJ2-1,CASSEGLGGATNEQFF,TGTGCCAGCAGTGAAGGATTGGGCGGGGCAACGAATGAGCAGTTCTTC
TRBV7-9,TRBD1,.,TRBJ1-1,CASSRQGPMAFF,TGTGCCAGCAGCCGACAGGGGCCCATGGCTTTCTTT
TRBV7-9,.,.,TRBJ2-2,CASSFKVELFF,TGTGCCAGCAGCTTTAAGGTGGAGCTGTTTTTT
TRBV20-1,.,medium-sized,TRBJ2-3,CSARNPGRSTDTQYF,TGCAGTGCTAGGAATCCAGGGAGGAGCACAGATACGCAGTATTTT
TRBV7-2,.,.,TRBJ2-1,CASSSGLRSNEQFF,TGTGCCAGCAGCTCGGGACTCCGGAGTAATGAGCAGTTCTTC
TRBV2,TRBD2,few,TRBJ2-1,CASRPTSGGYNEQFF,TGTGCCAGCAGGCCTACTAGCGGGGGGTACAATGAGCAGTTCTTC
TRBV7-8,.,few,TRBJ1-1,CASSLTLNTEAFF,TGTGCCAGCAGCCTGACACTGAACACTGAAGCTTTCTTT
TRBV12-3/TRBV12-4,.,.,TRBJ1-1,CASSLSMGRGTTEAFF,TGTGCCAGCAGTTTATCCATGGGGAGGGGCACCACTGAAGCTTTCTTT
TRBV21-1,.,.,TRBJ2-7,CASRLDRGMEQYF,TGTGCCAGCCGATTGGACAGGGGGATGGAGCAGTACTTC